This T cell receptor (beta chain) comes out of a study of T cells in Graves' hyperthyroidism and ophthalmopathy. The study's findings and limits: The blood repertoire included most of the expanded thyroid clonotypes above 0.001.

The germline V gene has CDR1 LNHNV and CDR2 YYDKDF (reference sequence). V lost 1 base and J lost 0; bases outside the gene matches: 5. The CDR3 has 16 residues. This clonotype was seen repeatedly, ten times or more. Antigen specificity is unknown. TCR beta CDR3 region amplification was performed from RNA transcripts. The TCR CDR3 was amplified in a first-round RT-PCR using the HTBI primer set. Via MiXCR, TCRdb re-called the multiplex PCR reads, giving one row per CDR3 protein. The sample contains 500,000 to 650,000 distinct CDR3 sequences, 12% to 15% of which appear only once. Sequencing input: blood. The V and J genes are TRBV15 and TRBJ1-1; TRBD1 aligns across 7 bases. This clonotype was sampled from a middle-aged woman with Graves' hyperthyroidism. The CDR3: CATSRAWDSMNTEAFF. DNA for the CDR3: TGTGCCACCAGCAGAGCCTGGGACAGCATGAACACTGAAGCTTTCTTT.